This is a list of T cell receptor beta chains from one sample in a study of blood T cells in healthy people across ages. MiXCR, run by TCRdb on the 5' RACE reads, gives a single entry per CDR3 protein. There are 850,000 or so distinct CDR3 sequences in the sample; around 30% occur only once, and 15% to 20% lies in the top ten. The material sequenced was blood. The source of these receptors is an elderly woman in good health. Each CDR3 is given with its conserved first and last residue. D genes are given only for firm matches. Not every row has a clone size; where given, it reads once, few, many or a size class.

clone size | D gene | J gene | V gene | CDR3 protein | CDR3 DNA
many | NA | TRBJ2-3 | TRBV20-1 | CSARDPGSAGDTQYF | TGCAGTGCTAGAGATCCTGGATCGGCGGGAGATACGCAGTATTTT
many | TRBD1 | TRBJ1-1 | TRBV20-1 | CSAKPRGANTEAFF | TGCAGTGCAAAGCCCAGGGGGGCAAACACTGAAGCTTTCTTT
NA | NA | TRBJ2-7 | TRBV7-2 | CASSFVPVGRQAYEQYF | TGTGCCAGCAGCTTTGTTCCGGTGGGACGACAAGCCTACGAGCAGTACTTC
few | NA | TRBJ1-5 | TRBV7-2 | CASSLALGSGQPQHF | TGTGCCAGCAGCTTAGCATTAGGGAGTGGGCAGCCCCAGCATTTT
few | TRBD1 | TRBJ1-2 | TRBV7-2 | CASSLPSGQGAFNYGYTF | TGTGCCAGCAGCTTACCCTCGGGACAGGGGGCATTTAACTATGGCTACACCTTC
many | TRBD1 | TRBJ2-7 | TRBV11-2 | CASSLDSPGGLYYEQYF | TGTGCCAGCAGCTTAGATTCCCCAGGGGGCCTCTACTACGAGCAGTACTTC
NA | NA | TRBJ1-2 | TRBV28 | CASTIPGHINYGNTF | TGTGCCAGCACGATACCGGGACATATCAACTATGGCAACACCTTC
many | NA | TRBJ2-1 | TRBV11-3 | CASSSRTGGVEQFF | TGTGCCAGCAGCTCACGGACAGGAGGGGTTGAGCAGTTCTTC
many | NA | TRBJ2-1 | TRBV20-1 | CSARDGSNNEQFF | TGCAGTGCTAGAGATGGGTCTAACAATGAGCAGTTCTTC
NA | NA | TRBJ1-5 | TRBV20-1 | CSARDQGRVNQPQHF | TGCAGTGCTAGAGATCAGGGCAGGGTAAATCAGCCCCAGCATTTT
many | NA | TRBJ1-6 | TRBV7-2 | CASSLALLDGSPLHF | TGTGCCAGCAGCTTAGCGCTCCTAGACGGGTCACCCCTCCACTTT
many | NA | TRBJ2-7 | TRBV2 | CASIEESYEQYF | TGTGCCAGCATTGAGGAATCCTACGAGCAGTACTTC
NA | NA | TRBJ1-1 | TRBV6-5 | CASSGGRSEAFF | TGTGCCAGCAGTGGGGGACGGAGTGAAGCTTTCTTT
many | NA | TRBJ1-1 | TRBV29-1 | CSVDSYVAEAFF | TGCAGCGTTGACTCGTATGTCGCTGAAGCTTTCTTT
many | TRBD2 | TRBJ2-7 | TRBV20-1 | CSASPLRLAGPYEQYF | TGCAGTGCTAGCCCCCTTCGACTAGCGGGCCCCTACGAGCAGTACTTC
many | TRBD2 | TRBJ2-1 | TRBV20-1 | CSAPGGGDNEQFF | TGCAGTGCCCCCGGCGGGGGGGACAATGAGCAGTTCTTC
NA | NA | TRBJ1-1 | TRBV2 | CASSNRDTEAFF | TGTGCCAGCAGCAACAGGGACACTGAAGCTTTCTTT
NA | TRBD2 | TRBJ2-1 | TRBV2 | CASSAISSGGEEQFF | TGTGCCAGCAGTGCAATTTCTAGCGGGGGAGAGGAGCAGTTCTTC
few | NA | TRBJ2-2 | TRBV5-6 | CASRYGGPTSNTGELFF | TGTGCCAGCAGGTACGGGGGCCCGACTTCCAACACCGGGGAGCTGTTTTTT
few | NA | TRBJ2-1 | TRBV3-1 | CASSQGEVTQSSYNEQFF | TGTGCCAGCAGCCAAGGTGAGGTGACTCAGAGCTCCTACAATGAGCAGTTCTTC
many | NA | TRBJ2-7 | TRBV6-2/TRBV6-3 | CASSPRAGEQYF | TGTGCCAGCAGTCCCCGGGCGGGTGAGCAGTACTTC
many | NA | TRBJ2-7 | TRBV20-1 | CSARGGSYEQYF | TGCAGTGCTAGAGGGGGGTCGTACGAGCAGTACTTC
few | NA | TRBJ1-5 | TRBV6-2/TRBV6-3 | CASSQGSPNQPQHF | TGTGCCAGCAGTCAAGGTAGCCCGAATCAGCCCCAGCATTTT
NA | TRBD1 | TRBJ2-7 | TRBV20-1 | CSAVIGQATGIYEQYF | TGCAGTGCCGTGATTGGACAGGCCACGGGAATCTACGAGCAGTACTTC
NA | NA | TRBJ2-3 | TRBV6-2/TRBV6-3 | CASKESADTWYF | TGTGCCAGCAAAGAGTCGGCAGATACGTGGTATTTT
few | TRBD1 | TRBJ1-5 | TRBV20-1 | CSARALGQGGQPQHF | TGCAGTGCTAGGGCACTCGGACAGGGGGGTCAGCCCCAGCATTTT
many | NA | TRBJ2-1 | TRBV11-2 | CASSEAFSSYNEQFF | TGTGCCAGCAGCGAAGCTTTTAGCTCCTACAATGAGCAGTTCTTC
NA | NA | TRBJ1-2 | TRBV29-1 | CSVVDLYYGYTF | TGCAGCGTTGTCGACCTCTACTATGGCTACACCTTC
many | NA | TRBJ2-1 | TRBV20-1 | CSARGPGSGHEQFF | TGCAGTGCTAGAGGCCCAGGGTCCGGGCATGAGCAGTTCTTC
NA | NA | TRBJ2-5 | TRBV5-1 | CASSPRHGAYQETQYF | TGCGCCAGCAGCCCGCGGCATGGGGCGTACCAAGAGACCCAGTACTTC
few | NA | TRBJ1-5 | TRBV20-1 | CSADRGVGNQPQHF | TGCAGTGCCGACAGAGGCGTGGGGAATCAGCCCCAGCATTTT
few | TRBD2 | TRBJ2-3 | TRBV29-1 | CSVRPLLAGGVDTQYF | TGCAGCGTTCGCCCATTACTAGCGGGGGGGGTAGATACGCAGTATTTT
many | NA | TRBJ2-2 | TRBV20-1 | CSARRWGHNTGELFF | TGCAGTGCCCGAAGGTGGGGCCATAACACCGGGGAGCTGTTTTTT
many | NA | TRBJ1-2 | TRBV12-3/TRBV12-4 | CASSNGGGYGGYTF | TGTGCCAGCAGCAACGGGGGGGGGTACGGTGGCTACACCTTC
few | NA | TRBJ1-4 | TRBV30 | CAWSVQWAGSEKLFF | TGTGCCTGGAGTGTACAGTGGGCAGGGAGTGAAAAACTGTTTTTT
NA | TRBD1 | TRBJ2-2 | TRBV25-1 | CASSIQGAGELFF | TGTGCCAGCAGTATCCAGGGGGCCGGGGAGCTGTTTTTT
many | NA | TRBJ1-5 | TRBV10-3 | CATGIRGNNDQPQHF | TGTGCCACCGGTATAAGGGGGAACAACGATCAGCCCCAGCATTTT
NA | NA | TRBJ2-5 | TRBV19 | CASSKGDRNEQYF | TGTGCCAGTAGTAAGGGAGATCGGAATGAGCAGTACTTC
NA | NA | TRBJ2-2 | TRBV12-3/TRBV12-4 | CASSLSQGTAGELFF | TGTGCCAGCAGTTTGAGTCAGGGGACCGCCGGGGAGCTGTTTTTT
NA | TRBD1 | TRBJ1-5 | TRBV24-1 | CATSVTGALNQPQHF | TGTGCCACCAGTGTGACAGGGGCGCTAAATCAGCCCCAGCATTTT
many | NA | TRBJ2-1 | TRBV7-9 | CASSPPYGFSYNEQFF | TGTGCCAGCAGCCCCCCCTACGGATTCTCCTACAATGAGCAGTTCTTC
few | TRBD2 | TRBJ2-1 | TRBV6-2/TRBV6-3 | CASSRGDSHNEQFF | TGTGCCAGCAGTCGGGGGGACTCCCACAATGAGCAGTTCTTC
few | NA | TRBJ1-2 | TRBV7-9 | CASSLDLRNGYTF | TGTGCCAGCAGCTTAGACCTTCGGAATGGCTACACCTTC
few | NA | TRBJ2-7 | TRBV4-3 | CASSQFKGYEQYF | TGCGCCAGCAGCCAATTCAAGGGCTACGAGCAGTACTTC
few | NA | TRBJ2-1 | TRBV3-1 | CASSQVWAKTPYNEQFF | TGTGCCAGCAGCCAAGTATGGGCGAAAACCCCCTACAATGAGCAGTTCTTC
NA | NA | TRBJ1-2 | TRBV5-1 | CASSLEATAYGYTF | TGCGCCAGCAGCTTGGAAGCGACAGCCTATGGCTACACCTTC
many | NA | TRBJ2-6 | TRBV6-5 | CASSYRIGPGANVLTF | TGTGCCAGCAGTTACCGTATAGGGCCCGGGGCCAACGTCCTGACTTTC
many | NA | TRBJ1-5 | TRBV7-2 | CASSLGSVLSNQPQHF | TGTGCCAGCAGCTTAGGCTCCGTACTTAGCAATCAGCCCCAGCATTTT
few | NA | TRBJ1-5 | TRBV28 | CASSASRGPGTRQPQHF | TGTGCCAGCAGTGCATCCCGGGGCCCCGGGACGAGGCAGCCCCAGCATTTT